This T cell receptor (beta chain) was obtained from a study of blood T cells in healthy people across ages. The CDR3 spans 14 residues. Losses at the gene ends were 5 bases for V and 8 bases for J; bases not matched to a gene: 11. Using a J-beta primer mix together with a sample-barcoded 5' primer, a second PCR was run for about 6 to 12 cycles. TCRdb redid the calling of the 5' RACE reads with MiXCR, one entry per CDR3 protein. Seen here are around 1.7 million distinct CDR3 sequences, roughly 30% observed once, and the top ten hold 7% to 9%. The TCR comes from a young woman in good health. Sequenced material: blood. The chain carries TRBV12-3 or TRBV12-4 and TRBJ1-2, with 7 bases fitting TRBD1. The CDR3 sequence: CASSPNRQGRGYTF. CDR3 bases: TGTGCCAGCAGTCCCAACCGACAGGGCCGAGGCTACACCTTC.